These T cell receptor beta chains were read from a single sample in a study of CD8 T cells in Susac syndrome. TCRdb re-analysed the immunoSEQ multiplex PCR reads in MiXCR, keeping a single row per CDR3 protein. This sample carries about 400,000 distinct CDR3 sequences, more than 80% of them seen once, and the ten largest clones take approximately 0.11%. Sequencing was done on a sample of CD8+ T cells from PBMCs. The receptors stem from a human donor with multiple sclerosis. The CDR3 runs from the conserved cysteine through the conserved F or W. D genes are given only for firm matches. Size values are once, few and many counts, or a class for expanded clones, and some rows have none.

CDR3 protein	CDR3 DNA	V gene	J gene	clone size	D gene
CASGPEAPEAFF	TGTGCCAGCGGACCAGAGGCCCCTGAAGCTTTCTTT	TRBV27	TRBJ1-1	once	NA
CASSLAYGYGSFETQYF	TGTGCCAGCAGCTTAGCCTATGGGTACGGAAGCTTCGAGACCCAGTACTTC	TRBV7-8	TRBJ2-5	NA	NA
CASSGQQYQETQYF	TGTGCCAGCAGCGGACAGCAGTACCAAGAGACCCAGTACTTC	TRBV2	TRBJ2-5	NA	NA
CAWSSRDRGLEQYF	TGTGCCTGGAGTTCCCGGGACAGGGGGCTCGAGCAGTACTTC	TRBV30	TRBJ2-7	NA	TRBD1
CASSFKGGSAFF	TGTGCCAGCAGTTTTAAGGGAGGTAGCGCTTTCTTT	TRBV28	TRBJ1-1	NA	NA
CASSFDIGEAFF	TGTGCCAGCAGTTTCGACATAGGCGAAGCTTTCTTT	TRBV28	TRBJ1-1	NA	NA
CASSFGPGSKQYF	TGTGCCAGCAGTTTCGGTCCGGGTAGTAAGCAGTACTTC	TRBV27	TRBJ2-7	NA	NA
CASSPQDPKSYEQYF	TGCGCCAGCAGCCCCCAGGATCCCAAATCCTACGAGCAGTACTTC	TRBV5-1	TRBJ2-7	NA	NA
CASSPLQATESFF	TGTGCCAGCAGCCCTCTACAGGCGACTGAATCTTTCTTT	TRBV3-1	TRBJ1-1	NA	NA
CASKFGETYEQYF	TGTGCCAGCAAGTTTGGGGAAACCTACGAGCAGTACTTC	TRBV6-1	TRBJ2-7	NA	NA
CANRCGLASTDTQYF	TGTGCCAACAGATGCGGACTAGCCTCAACAGATACGCAGTATTTT	TRBV28	TRBJ2-3	NA	TRBD2
CSARRRGAETQYF	TGCAGTGCTAGACGCCGGGGTGCGGAGACCCAGTACTTC	TRBV20-1	TRBJ2-5	once	NA
CASSNLVRPGGDTIYF	TGTGCCAGTAGTAACCTTGTCCGACCGGGAGGAGACACCATATATTTT	TRBV19	TRBJ1-3	NA	NA
CASSPRTAGANVLTF	TGTGCCAGCAGCCCACGGACAGCCGGGGCCAACGTCCTGACTTTC	TRBV7-9	TRBJ2-6	NA	NA
CASSPERRRFSTDTQYF	TGTGCCAGCTCACCAGAGCGCAGACGATTTAGCACAGATACGCAGTATTTT	TRBV18	TRBJ2-3	NA	NA
CASNDRPNNEQFF	TGCGCCAGCAACGACAGGCCCAACAATGAGCAGTTCTTC	TRBV4-1	TRBJ2-1	NA	NA
CASGTSKISYEQYF	TGTGCCAGCGGAACCAGCAAGATCAGCTACGAGCAGTACTTC	TRBV21-1	TRBJ2-7	NA	NA
CASGLVLSSLEASYNEQFF	TGTGCTAGTGGTTTGGTACTCTCTTCGCTAGAAGCCTCCTACAATGAGCAGTTCTTC	TRBV12-5	TRBJ2-1	NA	NA
CASSSRAGGPDTGELFF	TGTGCCAGCAGCTCACGAGCGGGGGGGCCGGACACCGGGGAGCTGTTTTTT	TRBV11-3	TRBJ2-2	NA	TRBD2
CASSRPGSGNTIYF	TGTGCCAGCAGTCGACCGGGGTCTGGAAACACCATATATTTT	TRBV6-8	TRBJ1-3	NA	NA
CASQLGPDTGELFF	TGTGCCAGCCAGCTCGGCCCTGACACCGGGGAGCTGTTTTTT	TRBV5-4	TRBJ2-2	NA	NA
CASSRLQGTIYEQYF	TGCGCCAGCAGCCGGTTACAGGGGACCATCTACGAGCAGTACTTC	TRBV4-1	TRBJ2-7	once	TRBD1
CASRTPGVGGYTF	TGTGCCAGCAGAACCCCAGGGGTGGGTGGCTACACCTTC	TRBV27	TRBJ1-2	NA	NA
CSASGSREQYF	TGCAGTGCTAGTGGTAGCCGGGAGCAGTACTTC	TRBV20-1	TRBJ2-7	few	NA
CASSFELGGRGNTGELFF	TGTGCCAGCAGTTTCGAGTTGGGGGGACGGGGGAACACCGGGGAGCTGTTTTTT	TRBV12-3/TRBV12-4	TRBJ2-2	once	NA
CASSQDQFWGNTEAFF	TGTGCCAGCAGCCAAGACCAATTTTGGGGGAACACTGAAGCTTTCTTT	TRBV14	TRBJ1-1	once	NA
CASSPGGQSYEQYF	TGTGCCAGCAGCCCAGGTGGTCAGTCCTACGAGCAGTACTTC	TRBV7-6	TRBJ2-7	NA	NA
CAWSTYTGANVLTF	TGTGCCTGGAGTACCTATACAGGGGCCAACGTCCTGACTTTC	TRBV30	TRBJ2-6	few	NA
CASSPYPPGQPSGANVLTF	TGCGCCAGCAGCCCGTACCCTCCGGGACAGCCGTCTGGGGCCAACGTCCTGACTTTC	TRBV5-1	TRBJ2-6	NA	TRBD1
CASSWDSPGTGNTEAFF	TGCGCCAGCAGCTGGGATTCCCCCGGGACAGGCAACACTGAAGCTTTCTTT	TRBV5-1	TRBJ1-1	NA	TRBD1
CSAWDGINQPQHF	TGCAGTGCTTGGGACGGTATCAATCAGCCCCAGCATTTT	TRBV20-1	TRBJ1-5	NA	NA
CASRFVTGVNTEAFF	TGTGCCAGCAGATTCGTTACAGGGGTGAACACTGAAGCTTTCTTT	TRBV2	TRBJ1-1	once	TRBD1
CAWGQSYEQYF	TGTGCCTGGGGACAGTCCTACGAGCAGTACTTC	TRBV30	TRBJ2-7	NA	NA
CASSPFRDRTYEQYF	TGTGCCAGCAGCCCATTCCGGGACAGAACCTACGAGCAGTACTTC	TRBV12-3/TRBV12-4	TRBJ2-7	NA	TRBD1
CASSRGAVGETQYF	TGTGCCAGCAGCCGCGGGGCCGTGGGAGAGACCCAGTACTTC	TRBV7-8	TRBJ2-5	NA	NA
CASSQANGRADNEQFF	TGTGCCAGCAGCCAAGCAAACGGGAGGGCGGACAATGAGCAGTTCTTC	TRBV3-1	TRBJ2-1	NA	TRBD2